These 30 T cell receptor beta chains were sequenced from one sample in a study of shared clonotypes between healthy human individuals. Sequenced by immunoSEQ multiplex PCR; TCRdb stores in-frame clones only, minus some. The top ten clones hold 0.36% of a sample with about 2.4 million clones, approximately 94% of them seen once. The sequencing sample was made of naive CD4+ T cells from PBMCs. The subset is: CD45RA+ positively selected. These receptors were collected from a man younger than 35 in good health. Some clones in this sample may be carry-over from other donors' samples.

The gene calls are TRBV4-2 and TRBJ1-1; D is undetermined. Per the germline V gene, CDR1 is LGHNA and CDR2 is YNFKEQ. The CDR3 totals 12 residues. V dropped 1 base and J dropped 8 bases, with 8 bases sitting between them. The CDR3: CASSQGLGEAFF. The CDR3 coding sequence is TGTGCCAGCAGCCAAGGTTTGGGCGAAGCTTTCTTT.

This clone was detected only once. V usage is TRBV15 and J usage is TRBJ2-7; D is undetermined. Trimming stripped 6 bases from V and 1 base from J, with 10 bases between. The germline CDR1 and CDR2 sequences are LNHNV and YYDKDF (reference sequence). The CDR3 contains 13 residues. The CDR3 sequence is CATSTLGSYEQYF. CDR3 coding DNA: TGTGCCACCAGTACACTCGGATCCTACGAGCAGTACTTC.

The rearrangement links TRBV6-1 to TRBJ1-2; D is uncertain. Germline V lookup: CDR1 MNHNS, CDR2 SASEGT. The length of the CDR3 is 14 residues. V was trimmed by 2 bases and J by 2 bases, leaving 9 bases between them. DNA for the CDR3: TGTGCCAGCAGTGAATACAACGGAAACTATGGCTACACCTTC. It codes for CASSEYNGNYGYTF.

The rearrangement links TRBV5-1 to TRBJ2-6; D perhaps matches TRBD1 (6 bases). In germline, CDR1 is SGHRS, CDR2 YFSETQ. The CDR3 contains 17 residues. V was pared by 3 bases and J by 4 bases, with 17 bases between. The CDR3 loop is CASSSHQSGAGANVLTF. The CDR3 DNA sequence: TGCGCCAGCAGCTCCCACCAATCAGGGGCCGGGGCCAACGTCCTGACTTTC.

The chain uses TRBV29-1 and TRBJ2-5; tentative D call: TRBD2 (5 bases). The germline gives CDR1 SQVTM, CDR2 ANQGSEA. The CDR3 consists of 13 residues. Deletions cut 4 bases from V and 4 bases from J, with 13 bases between. The CDR3 spells CSVVGRGVETQYF. For the CDR3, the DNA is TGCAGCGTTGTCGGACGGGGAGTAGAGACCCAGTACTTC.

The V and J genes are TRBV7-2 and TRBJ2-5; 9 bases match TRBD1. This CDR3 is built from 14 residues. Germline CDR1 reads SGHTA; CDR2 reads FQGNSA. Trimming took 4 bases from V and 5 from J; bases not matched to a gene: 5. The CDR3 sequence: CASSWDRVVETQYF. CDR3 nucleotide sequence: TGTGCCAGCAGCTGGGACAGGGTAGTTGAGACCCAGTACTTC.

Turning to this clone: This sample includes further DNA sequences coding for the same CDR3. This chain links TRBV7-3 with TRBJ2-2; D perhaps matches TRBD1 (5 bases). Germline CDR1 SGHTA, CDR2 FQGTGA. V was cut by 4 bases and J by 0 bases, with 9 bases left in between. The CDR3 covers 15 residues. CDR3 region: CASSSQTANTGELFF. For the CDR3, the DNA is TGTGCCAGCAGCTCTCAGACAGCGAACACCGGGGAGCTGTTTTTT.

J is TRBJ2-3 and V is TRBV5-1, with D possibly being TRBD1 (5 bases). Trimming removed 2 bases from V and 1 base from J, with 11 bases in between. The CDR3 extends over 15 amino acids. Per germline, CDR1 SGHRS and CDR2 YFSETQ. This CDR3 is CASSFSRVGTDTQYF. CDR3 DNA sequence: TGCGCCAGCAGCTTCTCCAGGGTGGGCACAGATACGCAGTATTTT. Full variable domain (rest looked up from reference TRBV5-1 and TRBJ2-3): KAGVTQTPRYLIKTRGQQVTLSCSPISGHRSVSWYQQTPGQGLQFLFEYFSETQRNKGNFPGRFSGRQFSNSRSEMNVSTLELGDSALYLCASSFSRVGTDTQYFGPGTRLTVL.

The chain links TRBV2 to TRBJ2-7; a weak D match, TRBD2 (5 bases). Germline CDR1 and CDR2: SNHLY and FYNNEI. Trimming left V 6 bases short and J 0 bases short, with 12 bases between. The CDR3 is 14 amino acids. The DNA of the CDR3 is TGTGCCAGCAGGCAGCTGGGGAGCTCCTACGAGCAGTACTTC. Its protein is CASRQLGSSYEQYF. The variable domain in full, with the rest retrieved from reference TRBV2 and TRBJ2-7, is EPEVTQTPSHQVTQMGQEVILRCVPISNHLYFYWYRQILGQKVEFLVSFYNNEISEKSEIFDDQFSVERPDGSNFTLKIRSTKLEDSAMYFCASRQLGSSYEQYFGPGTRLTVT.

The chain employs TRBV28 and TRBJ1-1; 8 positions match TRBD1. The germline V gene has CDR1 MDHEN and CDR2 SYDVKM. The CDR3 loop spans 13 amino acids. The V segment lost 8 bases and the J segment 1 base; nucleotides outside the gene matches: 3. DNA of the CDR3: TGTGCCAGCTGCAGGGGGCCGAACACTGAAGCTTTCTTT. Amino acid sequence: CASCRGPNTEAFF.

J is TRBJ2-1 and V is TRBV4-3, with 11 bases that match TRBD2. Losses at the gene ends were 4 bases for V and 3 bases for J; bases not matched to a gene: 5. Looked up from germline, CDR1 is LGHNA and CDR2 is YSLEER. This CDR3 region has 16 residues. The CDR3 region is CASSPLAGDSYNEQFF. The CDR3 nucleotides read TGCGCCAGCAGCCCACTAGCGGGAGACAGCTACAATGAGCAGTTCTTC.

The chain has TRBV4-1 and TRBJ2-1; the match to TRBD2 covers 10 bases. The V segment lost 4 bases and the J segment 0 bases; nucleotides outside the gene matches: 6. The CDR3 consists of 17 residues. Germline loops: CDR1 MGHRA, CDR2 YSYEKL. Here the CDR3 reads CASSPGLAVSSYNEQFF. The DNA for the CDR3 is TGCGCCAGCAGCCCCGGACTAGCGGTAAGCTCCTACAATGAGCAGTTCTTC.

A single count supports this clone. The gene calls are TRBV15 and TRBJ2-3; D remains ambiguous. Germline V gene sequence: CDR1 LNHNV, CDR2 YYDKDF (reference sequence). The CDR3 loop spans 16 amino acids. V gave up 0 bases and J gave up 0 bases, with 10 bases separating them. CDR3 protein: CATSRDATWSTDTQYF. In DNA form, the CDR3 reads TGTGCCACCAGCAGAGATGCGACCTGGAGCACAGATACGCAGTATTTT.

V usage is TRBV4-1 and J usage is TRBJ2-7, with 10 bases identical to TRBD2. Trimming at V came to 3 bases and at J to 6 bases, leaving 8 bases not matched to a gene. Germline CDR1 MGHRA, CDR2 YSYEKL. CDR3 length equals 15 residues. The CDR3 DNA follows: TGCGCCAGCAGCCACGGAGCGGGAGGGCCTCTCGAGCAGTACTTC. The encoded protein is CASSHGAGGPLEQYF.

J is TRBJ1-5 and V is TRBV29-1; tentatively, D is TRBD1 (6 bases). The germline CDR1 and CDR2 sequences are SQVTM and ANQGSEA. This CDR3 spans 12 amino acids. V was trimmed by 4 bases and J by 2 bases, leaving 6 bases between them. CDR3: CSVAGGNQPQHF. The CDR3 DNA reads as TGCAGCGTTGCAGGGGGCAATCAGCCCCAGCATTTT.

The V gene is TRBV2, the J gene TRBJ2-2, with 9 bases identical to TRBD1. Germline loops: CDR1 SNHLY, CDR2 FYNNEI. With 5 bases clipped from V and 6 bases from J, the junction kept 4 bases outside the gene matches. The CDR3 loop spans 14 amino acids. The CDR3 DNA is TGTGCCAGCAGTTTCACAGGGGGCCCCGGGGAGCTGTTTTTT. Protein sequence: CASSFTGGPGELFF.

V gene TRBV18 combines with J gene TRBJ2-1; 7 positions agree with TRBD2. Per the germline V gene, CDR1 is KGHSH and CDR2 is LQKENI. J gave up 0 bases and V 3 bases, and 5 bases lay outside the gene matches. There are 16 residues in the CDR3. The CDR3 sequence: CASSPLAASSYNEQFF. DNA of the CDR3: TGTGCCAGCTCACCGCTAGCGGCCAGCTCCTACAATGAGCAGTTCTTC.

This rearrangement joins TRBV7-2 to TRBJ2-3, with D uncertain. The CDR3 contains 15 residues. CDR1 SGHTA and CDR2 FQGNSA come from the germline V gene. Trimming pared 2 bases from V and 7 bases from J, leaving 16 bases between. The CDR3 protein is CASSLTSLPLHTQYF. The CDR3 region has the DNA TGTGCCAGCAGCTTAACGTCCCTCCCTCTCCATACGCAGTATTTT.

The J gene is TRBJ2-3, the V gene TRBV28; TRBD2 agrees at 7 bases. The CDR3 covers 18 residues. The V gene's germline CDR1 is MDHEN and CDR2 SYDVKM. With V trimmed by 2 bases and J by 3 bases, 14 bases remained unmatched. CDR3 loop: CASSLASLLAEQTDTQYF. CDR3 in DNA: TGTGCCAGCAGTTTAGCTAGCCTCCTAGCGGAACAGACAGATACGCAGTATTTT.

V and J are TRBV6-6 and TRBJ1-5, with a weak D call TRBD1 (5 bases). This CDR3 has 15 amino acids. Per germline, CDR1 MNHNY and CDR2 SVGAGI (reference sequence). Deletions cut 0 bases from V and 5 bases from J, with 11 bases between. This CDR3 is CASSYSGVSHQPQHF. The CDR3 bases are TGTGCCAGCAGTTACTCGGGGGTGAGTCATCAGCCCCAGCATTTT.

This clone was found once. V and J are TRBV27 and TRBJ2-7; D call uncertain. There are 15 residues in the CDR3. In germline, CDR1 is MNHEY, CDR2 SMNVEV (reference sequence). V lost 7 bases and J lost 2, with 18 bases in between. The CDR3 protein is CASTNSFFGPYEQYF. In nucleotides, the CDR3 is TGTGCCAGCACCAACTCATTTTTCGGTCCCTACGAGCAGTACTTC.

The chain joins TRBV2 to TRBJ2-1, with 9 bases fitting TRBD1. Per germline, CDR1 SNHLY and CDR2 FYNNEI. The junction had 1 base not matched to a gene; V was cut back by 6 bases and J by 7 bases. CDR3 size: 12 residues. The CDR3: CASRDRGNEQFF. In DNA form, the CDR3 reads TGTGCCAGCAGGGACAGGGGTAATGAGCAGTTCTTC.

The rearrangement uses TRBV15 and TRBJ2-4, with D perhaps matching TRBD1 (6 bases). Germline V gene lookup returns CDR1 LNHNV and CDR2 YYDKDF (reference sequence). V was pared by 1 base and J by 0 bases, with 19 bases between. The CDR3 extends over 19 amino acids. The CDR3 coding sequence is TGTGCCACCAGCAGAGTTACAGGGACCAGAAAAATAGCCAAAAACATTCAGTACTTC. Translated: CATSRVTGTRKIAKNIQYF.

The rearrangement uses TRBV7-9 and TRBJ1-1; D is possibly TRBD1 (5 bases). V was shortened by 5 bases and J by 5 bases, with 21 bases between the two germline ends. Germline V gives CDR1 SEHNR, CDR2 FQNEAQ (reference sequence). CDR3 length: 16 residues. CDR3 in DNA: TGTGCCAGCAGCCTTTCCCCGAGTCAGGGTTTAACTGAAGCTTTCTTT. Protein: CASSLSPSQGLTEAFF.

The V call is TRBV10-3, the J call TRBJ2-7, with D perhaps TRBD2 (5 bases). The CDR3 runs 16 residues. Trimming took 2 bases from V and 1 from J, leaving 15 bases between them. Germline loops: CDR1 ENHRY, CDR2 SYGVKD. CDR3 residues: CAISEHSSGRSYEQYF. In DNA form, the CDR3 reads TGTGCCATCAGTGAGCACTCCAGCGGAAGGTCCTACGAGCAGTACTTC.

This clone was recorded once. The chain links TRBV5-1 to TRBJ2-5, with 11 bases matching TRBD2. V gave up 4 bases and J gave up 2 bases; unmatched junction bases: 7. The CDR3 contains 16 residues. Looked up from germline, CDR1 is SGHRS and CDR2 is YFSETQ. The CDR3 coding sequence is TGCGCCAGCAGCCAATCTTTAGCGGGAGGGCAAGAGACCCAGTACTTC. Protein: CASSQSLAGGQETQYF.

This chain uses TRBV7-8 with TRBJ1-5; the D is unclear. V lost 1 base, J lost 6 bases, and 13 bases lay in between. This CDR3 has 15 amino acids. The germline V gene has CDR1 SGHVS and CDR2 FQNEAQ. The CDR3 coding sequence is TGTGCCAGCAGCTTAGAGGCCAGCCCCGGTCAGCCCCAGCATTTT. Protein: CASSLEASPGQPQHF.

This chain joins TRBV10-3 and TRBJ2-1, with D possibly TRBD1 on 6 matching bases. V lost 6 bases and J lost 6, with 12 bases in between. This CDR3 is 13 amino acids long. Germline-derived CDR1 and CDR2 are ENHRY and SYGVKD. In DNA form, the CDR3 reads TGTGCCATCAGACAGGGTTATCTCAATGAGCAGTTCTTC. It specifies CAIRQGYLNEQFF.

The DNA of the CDR3 is TGTGCCAGCCCAGGGAGCACCGGGGAGCTGTTTTTT. This codes for CASPGSTGELFF. The chain joins TRBV6-1 to TRBJ2-2; TRBD1 or TRBD2 may be the D gene (5 bases each). V gave up 8 bases and J gave up 4 bases, with 8 bases separating them. CDR3 length equals 12 residues. Per germline, CDR1 MNHNS and CDR2 SASEGT.

The V and J genes are TRBV4-1 and TRBJ2-5, with a possible D match to TRBD1 (5 bases). The CDR3 has 14 amino acids. In germline, CDR1 is MGHRA, CDR2 YSYEKL. V lost 1 base, J lost 5 bases, and 11 bases lay in between. CDR3: CASSQVQGRETQYF. Written as DNA, the CDR3 is TGCGCCAGCAGCCAAGTGCAGGGCCGGGAGACCCAGTACTTC.